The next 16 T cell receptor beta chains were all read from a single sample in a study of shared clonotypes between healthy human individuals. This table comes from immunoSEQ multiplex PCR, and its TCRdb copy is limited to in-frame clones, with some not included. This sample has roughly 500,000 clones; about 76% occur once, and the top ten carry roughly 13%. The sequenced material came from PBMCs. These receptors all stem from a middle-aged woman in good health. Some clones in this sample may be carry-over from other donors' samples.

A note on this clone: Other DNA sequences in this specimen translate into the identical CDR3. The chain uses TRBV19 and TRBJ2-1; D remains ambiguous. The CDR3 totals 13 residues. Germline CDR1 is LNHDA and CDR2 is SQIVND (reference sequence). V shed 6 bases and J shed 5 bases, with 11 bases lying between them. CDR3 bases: TGTGCCAGTAGCATCGGCCAGAACAATGAGCAGTTCTTC. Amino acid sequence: CASSIGQNNEQFF.

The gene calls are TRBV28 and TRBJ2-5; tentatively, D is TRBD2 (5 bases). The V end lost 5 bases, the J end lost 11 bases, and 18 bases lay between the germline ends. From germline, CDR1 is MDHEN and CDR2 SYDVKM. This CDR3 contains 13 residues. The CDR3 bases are TGTGCCAGCAGTACCCTAGCTCCCTATGAGCAGTACTTC. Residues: CASSTLAPYEQYF.

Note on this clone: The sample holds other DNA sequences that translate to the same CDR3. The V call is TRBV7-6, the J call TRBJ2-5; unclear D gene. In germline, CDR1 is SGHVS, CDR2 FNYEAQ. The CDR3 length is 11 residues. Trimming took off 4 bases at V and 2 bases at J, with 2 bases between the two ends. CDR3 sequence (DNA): TGTGCCAGCAGCTCGCAAGAGACCCAGTACTTC. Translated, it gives CASSSQETQYF.

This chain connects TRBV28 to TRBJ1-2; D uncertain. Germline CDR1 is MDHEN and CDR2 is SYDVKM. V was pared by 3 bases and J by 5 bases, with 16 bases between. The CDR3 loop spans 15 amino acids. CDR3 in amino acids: CASSFRQPVGYGYTF. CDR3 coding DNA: TGTGCCAGCAGTTTTAGGCAGCCAGTAGGGTATGGCTACACCTTC.

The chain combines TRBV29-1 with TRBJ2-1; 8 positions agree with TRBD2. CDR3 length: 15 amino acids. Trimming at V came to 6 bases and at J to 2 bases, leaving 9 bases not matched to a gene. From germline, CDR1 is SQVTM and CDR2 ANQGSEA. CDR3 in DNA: TGCAGCGTCCTAGCGGGCCCTGCGGCCTACAATGAGCAGTTCTTC. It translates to CSVLAGPAAYNEQFF.

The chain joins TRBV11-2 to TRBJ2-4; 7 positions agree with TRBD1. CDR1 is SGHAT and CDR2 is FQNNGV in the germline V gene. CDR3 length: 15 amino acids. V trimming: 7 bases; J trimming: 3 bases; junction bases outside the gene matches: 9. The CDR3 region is CASTLGTANKNIQYF. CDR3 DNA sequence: TGTGCCAGCACCCTTGGGACAGCTAACAAAAACATTCAGTACTTC.

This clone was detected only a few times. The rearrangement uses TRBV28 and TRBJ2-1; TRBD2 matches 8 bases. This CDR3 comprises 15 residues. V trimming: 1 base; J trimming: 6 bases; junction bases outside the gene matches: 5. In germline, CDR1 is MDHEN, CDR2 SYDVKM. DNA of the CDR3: TGTGCCAGCAGTTTATCAGCGGGAGTCCTCAATGAGCAGTTCTTC. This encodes CASSLSAGVLNEQFF.

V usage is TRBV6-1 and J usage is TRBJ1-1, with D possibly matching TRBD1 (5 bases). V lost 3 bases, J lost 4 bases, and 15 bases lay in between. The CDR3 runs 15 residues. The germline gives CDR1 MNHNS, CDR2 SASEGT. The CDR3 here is CASSERDEGTTEAFF. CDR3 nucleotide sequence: TGTGCCAGCAGTGAGAGGGACGAGGGAACCACTGAAGCTTTCTTT.

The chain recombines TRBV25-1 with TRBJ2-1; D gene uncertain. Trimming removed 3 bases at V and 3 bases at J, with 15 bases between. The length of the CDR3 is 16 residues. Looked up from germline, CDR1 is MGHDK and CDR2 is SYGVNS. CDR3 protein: CASSDPSSDLYNEQFF. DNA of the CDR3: TGTGCCAGCAGTGATCCGTCCTCGGATCTCTACAATGAGCAGTTCTTC.

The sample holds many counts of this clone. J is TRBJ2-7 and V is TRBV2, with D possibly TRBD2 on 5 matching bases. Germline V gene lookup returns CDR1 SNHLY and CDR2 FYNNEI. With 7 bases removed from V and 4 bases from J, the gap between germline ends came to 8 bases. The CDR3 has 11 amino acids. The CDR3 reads CASTREYEQYF. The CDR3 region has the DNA TGTGCCAGCACTAGGGAGTACGAGCAGTACTTC.

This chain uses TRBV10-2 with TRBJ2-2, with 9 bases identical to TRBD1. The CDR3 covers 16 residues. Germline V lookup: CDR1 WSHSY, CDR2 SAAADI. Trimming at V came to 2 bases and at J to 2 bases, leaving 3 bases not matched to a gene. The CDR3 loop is CASSEDRGINTGELFF. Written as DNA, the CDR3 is TGCGCCAGCAGTGAGGACAGGGGGATAAACACCGGGGAGCTGTTTTTT.

The chain's CDR3 is CASSLEGGVGPGELFF. CDR3 nucleotides: TGTGCCAGCAGCTTAGAGGGGGGAGTAGGGCCCGGGGAGCTGTTTTTT. The chain employs TRBV11-2 and TRBJ2-2, with a tentative D call TRBD2 (6 bases). Trimming stripped 0 bases from V and 6 bases from J, with 14 bases between. In germline, CDR1 is SGHAT, CDR2 FQNNGV. The CDR3 length is 16 residues.

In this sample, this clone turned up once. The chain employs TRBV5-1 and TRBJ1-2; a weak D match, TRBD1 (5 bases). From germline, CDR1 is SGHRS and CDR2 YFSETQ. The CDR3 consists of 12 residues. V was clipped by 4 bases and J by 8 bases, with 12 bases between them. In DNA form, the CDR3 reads TGCGCCAGCAGCCCCCAGGGTTTGGGCTACACCTTC. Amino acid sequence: CASSPQGLGYTF.

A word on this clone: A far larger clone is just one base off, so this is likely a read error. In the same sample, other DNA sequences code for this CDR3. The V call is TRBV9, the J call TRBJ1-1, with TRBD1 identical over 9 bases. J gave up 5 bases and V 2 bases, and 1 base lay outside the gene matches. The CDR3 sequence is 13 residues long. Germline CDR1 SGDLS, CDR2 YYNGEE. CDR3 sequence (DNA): TGTGCCAGCAGCGTGGGGACAGGGACTGAAGCTTTCTTT. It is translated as CASSVGTGTEAFF.

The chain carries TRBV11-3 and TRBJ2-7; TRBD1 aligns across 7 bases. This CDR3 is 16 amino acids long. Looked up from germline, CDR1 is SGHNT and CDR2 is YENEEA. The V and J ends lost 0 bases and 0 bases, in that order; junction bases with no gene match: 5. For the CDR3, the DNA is TGTGCCAGCAGCTTAGATGGGGGACAGACCTCCTACGAGCAGTACTTC. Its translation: CASSLDGGQTSYEQYF.

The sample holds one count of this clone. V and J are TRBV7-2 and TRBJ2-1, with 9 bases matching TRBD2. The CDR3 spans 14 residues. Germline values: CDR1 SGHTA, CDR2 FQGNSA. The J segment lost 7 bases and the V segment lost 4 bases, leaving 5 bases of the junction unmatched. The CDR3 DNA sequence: TGTGCCAGCAGCTCGGGACTAGCTATGAATGAGCAGTTCTTC. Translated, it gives CASSSGLAMNEQFF.